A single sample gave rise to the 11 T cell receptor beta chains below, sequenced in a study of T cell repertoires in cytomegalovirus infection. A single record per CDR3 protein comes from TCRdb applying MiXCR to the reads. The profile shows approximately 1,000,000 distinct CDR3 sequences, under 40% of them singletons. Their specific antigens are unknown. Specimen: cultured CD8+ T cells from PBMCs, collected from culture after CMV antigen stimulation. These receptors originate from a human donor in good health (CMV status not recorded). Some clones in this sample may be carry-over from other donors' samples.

This chain's CDR3 is CASSEHRQGSEQFF. DNA of the CDR3: TGTGCCAGCAGTGAACACAGACAGGGGTCTGAGCAGTTCTTC. V usage is TRBV6-1 and J usage is TRBJ2-1, with 8 positions matching TRBD1. The CDR3 is made up of 14 amino acids. Trimming at V came to 2 bases and at J to 9 bases, leaving 6 bases not matched to a gene. CDR1 and CDR2 (germline): MNHNS, SASEGT.

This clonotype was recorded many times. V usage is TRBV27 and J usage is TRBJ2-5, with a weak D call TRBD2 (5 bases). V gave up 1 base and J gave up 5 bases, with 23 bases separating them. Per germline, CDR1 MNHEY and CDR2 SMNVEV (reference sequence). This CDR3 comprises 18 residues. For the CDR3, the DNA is TGTGCCAGCAGTTTATGGGCTTTGGGCCCCAAACGCGGGGAGACCCAGTACTTC. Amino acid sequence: CASSLWALGPKRGETQYF.

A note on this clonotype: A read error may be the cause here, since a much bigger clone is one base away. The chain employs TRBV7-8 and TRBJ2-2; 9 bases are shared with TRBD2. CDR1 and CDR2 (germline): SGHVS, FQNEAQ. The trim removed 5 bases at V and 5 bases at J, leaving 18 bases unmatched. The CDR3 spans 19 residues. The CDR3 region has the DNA TGTGCCAGCAGCCCCCGCGGGGGGGATAACGGGGTGGGGACCGGGGAGCTGTTTTTT. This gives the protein CASSPRGGDNGVGTGELFF.

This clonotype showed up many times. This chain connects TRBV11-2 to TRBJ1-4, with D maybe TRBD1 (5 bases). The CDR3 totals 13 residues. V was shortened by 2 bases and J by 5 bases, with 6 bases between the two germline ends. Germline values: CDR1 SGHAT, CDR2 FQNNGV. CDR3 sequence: CASSLRGNEKLFF. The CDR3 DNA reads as TGTGCCAGCAGCTTACGGGGGAATGAAAAACTGTTTTTT.

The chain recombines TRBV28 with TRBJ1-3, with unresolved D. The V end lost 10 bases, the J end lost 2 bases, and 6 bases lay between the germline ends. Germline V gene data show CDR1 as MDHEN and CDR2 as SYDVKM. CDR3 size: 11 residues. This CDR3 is CANSTGNTIYF. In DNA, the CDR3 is TGTGCCAACAGCACTGGAAACACCATATATTTT. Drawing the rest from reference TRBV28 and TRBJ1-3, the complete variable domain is DVKVTQSSRYLVKRTGEKVFLECVQDMDHENMFWYRQDPGLGLRLIYFSYDVKMKEKGDIPEGYSVSREKKERFSLILESASTNQTSMYLCANSTGNTIYFGEGSWLTVV.

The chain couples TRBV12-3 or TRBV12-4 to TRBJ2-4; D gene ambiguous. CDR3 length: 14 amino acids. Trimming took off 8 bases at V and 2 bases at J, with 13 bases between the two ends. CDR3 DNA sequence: TGTGCCAGCCAACACTGGGCCCCCAAAAACATTCAGTACTTC. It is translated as CASQHWAPKNIQYF.

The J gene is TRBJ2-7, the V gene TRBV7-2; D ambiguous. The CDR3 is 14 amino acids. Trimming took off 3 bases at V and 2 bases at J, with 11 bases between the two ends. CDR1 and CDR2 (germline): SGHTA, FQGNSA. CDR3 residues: CTSSFDGMAYEQYV. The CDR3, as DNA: TGTACCAGCAGCTTTGATGGAATGGCCTACGAGCAGTACGTC.

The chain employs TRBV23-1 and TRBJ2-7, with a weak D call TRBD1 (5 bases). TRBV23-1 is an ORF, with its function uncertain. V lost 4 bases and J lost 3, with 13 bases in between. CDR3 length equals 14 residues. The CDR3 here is CASSPGQLDYEQYV. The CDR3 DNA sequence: TGCGCCAGCAGTCCAGGACAATTGGACTACGAGCAGTACGTC.

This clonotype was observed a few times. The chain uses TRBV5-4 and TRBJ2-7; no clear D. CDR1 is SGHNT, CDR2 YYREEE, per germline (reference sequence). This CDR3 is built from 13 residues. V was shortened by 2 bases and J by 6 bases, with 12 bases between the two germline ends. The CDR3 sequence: CASSFPPFSEQYF. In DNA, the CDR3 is TGTGCCAGCAGCTTCCCCCCATTCTCCGAGCAGTACTTC.

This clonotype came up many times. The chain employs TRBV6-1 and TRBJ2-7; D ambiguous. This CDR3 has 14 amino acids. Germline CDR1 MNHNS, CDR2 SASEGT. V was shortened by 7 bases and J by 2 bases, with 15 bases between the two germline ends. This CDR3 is CASTLAAETYEQYF. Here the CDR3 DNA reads TGTGCCAGCACCCTTGCGGCGGAAACCTACGAGCAGTACTTC.

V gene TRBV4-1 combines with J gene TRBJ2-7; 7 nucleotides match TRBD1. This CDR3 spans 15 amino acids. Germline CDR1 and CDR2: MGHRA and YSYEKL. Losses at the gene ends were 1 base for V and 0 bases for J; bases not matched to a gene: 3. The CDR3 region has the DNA TGCGCCAGCAGCCAAGTCCAGGGGGTCTCCTACGAGCAGTACGTC. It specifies CASSQVQGVSYEQYV.